This T cell receptor (beta chain) was observed in a study of molecular identifiers for immune sequencing clone quantification. Study outcomes and limitations: The study found clones above 20 RNA copies held over 97% of effector molecules and under 1% in naive cells. In a background of around 1 million naive cells, spiked Jurkat TCR RNA from one cell was reportedly detectable.

TCRdb recomputed calls from the PCR reads with MiXCR, one row per CDR3 protein. The repertoire holds over 600,000 distinct CDR3 sequences, with approximately 20% as singletons. This clonotype was counted ten times or more. Its antigen remains unidentified. This receptor was identified in a human donor in good health. Some libraries in this study had Jurkat cell RNA spiked in. The sequencing input was naive CD8+ T cells from blood, with Jurkat cell RNA spiked in. Indicated subset: FACS-sorted CD8+CD4-CCR7+CD45RA+ naive T cells.

CDR3 sequence (DNA): TGTGCCAGCAGCGTGGGACCAAATCAGCCCCAGCATTTT. It specifies CASSVGPNQPQHF. This chain links TRBV7-9 with TRBJ1-5; D is perhaps TRBD1 (5 bases). Germline CDR1 and CDR2: SEHNR and FQNEAQ (reference sequence). V lost 5 bases and J lost 4, with 9 bases in between. This CDR3 is built from 13 residues. The complete variable domain, with remaining parts taken from reference TRBV7-9 and TRBJ1-5, reads DTGVSQNPRHKITKRGQNVTFRCDPISEHNRLYWYRQTLGQGPEFLTYFQNEAQLEKSRLLSDRFSAERPKGSFSTLEIQRTEQGDSAMYLCASSVGPNQPQHFGDGTRLSIL.